A single sample gave rise to the 13 T cell receptor beta chains below, sequenced in a study of CD8 T cells in Susac syndrome. The authors reverse transcribed about 0.5 to 1 ug RNA with random hexamers. TCRdb analysed the immunoSEQ multiplex PCR reads with MiXCR anew, one entry per CDR3 protein. The data hold about 200,000 distinct CDR3 sequences, with about 95% observed a single time. The source material was CD4+ T cells from PBMCs. Receptors originate from a human donor with multiple sclerosis.

The chain recombines TRBV9 with TRBJ1-6; no reliable D call. The germline V and J ends were trimmed by 0 bases and 10 bases, with 14 bases remaining between them. From germline, CDR1 is SGDLS and CDR2 YYNGEE. CDR3 length: 15 residues. CDR3 sequence reads: CASSVAPGSGSPLHF. In DNA form, the CDR3 reads TGTGCCAGCAGCGTAGCCCCAGGAAGCGGCTCACCCCTCCACTTT.

This clonotype is a singleton in its sample. This chain uses TRBV20-1 with TRBJ2-1; maybe TRBD1 (5 bases). V gave up 6 bases and J gave up 1 base, with 13 bases separating them. Germline assignment: CDR1 DFQATT and CDR2 SNEGSKA (reference sequence). CDR3 length equals 14 residues. This chain's CDR3 is CSASGLLSYNEQFF. The DNA of the CDR3 is TGCAGTGCCTCAGGGTTGCTGTCCTACAATGAGCAGTTCTTC.

V is TRBV3-1 and J is TRBJ1-2; D unclear. The germline gives CDR1 LGHDT, CDR2 YNNKEL (reference sequence). The V and J ends lost 1 base and 1 base respectively, with 10 bases between them. CDR3 length: 15 residues. In nucleotides, the CDR3 is TGTGCCAGCAGCCAAGGACGCAGTCTTAACTATGGCTACACCTTC. Residues: CASSQGRSLNYGYTF.

The chain employs TRBV30 and TRBJ1-2; D not certain. The CDR3 totals 14 residues. The germline CDR1 and CDR2 sequences are GTSNPN and SVGIG (reference sequence). V shed 7 bases and J shed 3 bases, with 18 bases lying between them. CDR3 residues: CASLADGVYYGYTF. The CDR3 nucleotides read TGTGCCTCCTTAGCGGACGGAGTTTACTATGGCTACACCTTC. The full variable domain, rest sourced from reference TRBV30 and TRBJ1-2, is SQTIHQWPATLVQPVGSPLSLECTVEGTSNPNLYWYRQAAGRGLQLLFYSVGIGQISSEVPQNLSASRPQDRQFILSSKKLLLSDSGFYLCASLADGVYYGYTFGSGTRLTVV.

The gene calls are TRBV25-1 and TRBJ1-2, with 12 bases lining up with TRBD1. CDR1 and CDR2 (germline): MGHDK, SYGVNS. CDR3 size: 18 residues. The ends lost 5 bases at V and 3 bases at J; junction bases unmatched: 13. The CDR3 DNA reads as TGTGCCAGCAGTTCCGCAGGGACAGGGGGCCGTTGGGACTATGGCTACACCTTC. This encodes CASSSAGTGGRWDYGYTF.

The chain links TRBV3-1 to TRBJ2-2; D is perhaps TRBD1 (5 bases). The germline V gene encodes CDR1 LGHDT and CDR2 YNNKEL (reference sequence). The CDR3 is 16 amino acids. Between the trimmed V and J ends, which lost 4 bases and 2 bases, there was a span of 14 bases. The CDR3 DNA follows: TGTGCCAGCAGCCTTCACCTGGGGCCCAACACCGGGGAGCTGTTTTTT. It specifies CASSLHLGPNTGELFF.

The sample holds one count of this clonotype. The J gene is TRBJ2-6, the V gene TRBV20-1; possibly TRBD1 or TRBD2 for D (5 bases each). V lost 3 bases, J lost 0 bases, and 18 bases lay in between. The CDR3 covers 18 residues. Looked up from germline, CDR1 is DFQATT and CDR2 is SNEGSKA (reference sequence). The CDR3 DNA reads TGCAGTGCTAGCGCCCGGAGGACAATGAGCTCTGGGGCCAACGTCCTGACTTTC. It yields the protein CSASARRTMSSGANVLTF.

The sample holds one count of this clonotype. V and J are TRBV20-1 and TRBJ1-5, with D hard to call. CDR1 and CDR2 from the germline V gene are DFQATT and SNEGSKA (reference sequence). The CDR3 is 16 amino acids. Trimming stripped 3 bases from V and 0 bases from J, with 15 bases between. The DNA of the CDR3 is TGCAGTGCTAGTGGGCAGGACTTCTATAGCAATCAGCCCCAGCATTTT. Its protein product is CSASGQDFYSNQPQHF.

The chain links TRBV20-1 to TRBJ2-5; D unresolved. This CDR3 spans 13 amino acids. Per the germline V gene, CDR1 is DFQATT and CDR2 is SNEGSKA (reference sequence). The ends were cut back, 0 bases at V and 7 bases at J, with 12 bases in the middle. The CDR3 here is CSARDTALGTQYF. For the CDR3, the DNA is TGCAGTGCTAGAGATACCGCTTTGGGGACCCAGTACTTC.

The chain links TRBV7-9 to TRBJ1-1; D is unresolved. There are 17 residues in the CDR3. The V end was cut by 1 base, the J end by 4 bases, with 19 bases between. The germline CDR1 and CDR2 sequences are SEHNR and FQNEAQ (reference sequence). DNA for the CDR3: TGTGCCAGCAGCTTAGTTCTCTGGACTGCCATAGGCACTGAAGCTTTCTTT. Amino acid sequence: CASSLVLWTAIGTEAFF.

This rearrangement joins TRBV29-1 to TRBJ2-5, with D tentatively TRBD1 or TRBD2 (7 bases each). The germline V gene encodes CDR1 SQVTM and CDR2 ANQGSEA. The CDR3 loop spans 13 amino acids. V gave up 4 bases and J gave up 7 bases, with 16 bases separating them. The CDR3 DNA follows: TGCAGCGTTGTCGGTGACAGGGAGGGGACCCAGTACTTC. Its translation: CSVVGDREGTQYF. Using reference TRBV29-1 and TRBJ2-5 for the parts outside the CDR3, the full variable domain is SAVISQKPSRDICQRGTSLTIQCQVDSQVTMMFWYRQQPGQSLTLIATANQGSEATYESGFVIDKFPISRPNLTFSTLTVSNMSPEDSSIYLCSVVGDREGTQYFGPGTRLLVL.

The V and J genes are TRBV3-1 and TRBJ2-7; D ambiguous. This CDR3 comprises 13 residues. Trimming removed 0 bases at V and 1 base at J, with 4 bases between. From germline, CDR1 is LGHDT and CDR2 YNNKEL (reference sequence). The CDR3, as DNA: TGTGCCAGCAGCCAAGACACTTCCTACGAGCAGTACTTC. Amino acids: CASSQDTSYEQYF.

The chain couples TRBV30 to TRBJ1-5, with TRBD1 as a possible D gene (6 bases). The V gene's germline CDR1 is GTSNPN and CDR2 SVGIG (reference sequence). The CDR3 is 15 amino acids. V lost 2 bases to trimming and J lost 5 bases, with 16 bases between them. The CDR3 protein is CAWSFGTTDYQPQHF. CDR3 in DNA: TGTGCCTGGAGTTTCGGGACAACCGACTATCAGCCCCAGCATTTT.